This T cell receptor beta chain was identified during a study of beta chain features in type 1 diabetes. Across the study: All samples together contributed 95 million to 110 million sorted cells for examination.

Worth noting for this clone: Its target is unknown.

Study-level points and caveats: TCRB CDR3s were moderately but significantly shorter in Type 1 diabetes patients in all four CD4+ subsets. PCR might favor shorter templates, equally in patients and controls.

Germline loops: CDR1 SQVTM, CDR2 ANQGSEA. The length of the CDR3 is 14 residues. V was pared by 3 bases and J by 5 bases, with 7 bases of the junction left unmatched. Every bit of the isolated RNA underwent reverse transcription, so sequencing read expressed TCRB transcripts. The average output of naive, central memory and regulatory T cell samples was 3 million to 4 million reads. Produced via immunoSEQ multiplex PCR; TCRdb's table is partial and in-frame only. This table has around 150,000 clones, over 7.5% appearing once. The receptor was isolated from a young man in good health. The sample comprised central memory CD4+ T cells from blood. The genes are TRBV29-1 and TRBJ2-1; 7 nucleotides align to TRBD2. The CDR3 DNA reads TGCAGCGTTGACCCTAGCGGTATAAACAATGAGCAGTTCTTC. Residues: CSVDPSGINNEQFF.